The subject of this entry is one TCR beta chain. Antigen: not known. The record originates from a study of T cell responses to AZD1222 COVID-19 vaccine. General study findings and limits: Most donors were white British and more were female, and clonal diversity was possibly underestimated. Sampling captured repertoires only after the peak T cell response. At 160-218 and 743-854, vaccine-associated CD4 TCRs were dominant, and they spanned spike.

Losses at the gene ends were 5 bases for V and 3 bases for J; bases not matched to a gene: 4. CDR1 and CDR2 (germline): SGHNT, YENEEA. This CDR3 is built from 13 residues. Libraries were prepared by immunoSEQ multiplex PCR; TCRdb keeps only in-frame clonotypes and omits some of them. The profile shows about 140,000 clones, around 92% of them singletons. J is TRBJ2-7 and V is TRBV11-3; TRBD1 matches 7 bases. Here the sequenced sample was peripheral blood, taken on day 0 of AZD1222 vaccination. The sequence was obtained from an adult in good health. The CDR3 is CASSLRQGYEQYF. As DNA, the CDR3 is TGTGCCAGCAGCCTCCGACAGGGCTACGAGCAGTACTTC.